This T cell receptor (beta chain) was sequenced in a study of T cells in Graves' hyperthyroidism and ophthalmopathy. The CDR3 loop spans 11 amino acids. Trimming took off 5 bases at V and 0 bases at J, with 0 bases between the two ends. Germline V gene lookup returns CDR1 MDHEN and CDR2 SYDVKM. Regions amplified from RNA transcripts were the TCR beta CDR3 regions. A set of HTBI primers served as the primers for a first-round RT-PCR of the TCR CDR3. A single record per CDR3 protein comes from TCRdb applying MiXCR to the multiplex PCR reads. The profile shows fewer than 450,000 distinct CDR3 sequences, roughly a sixth of them singletons. Orbital computed tomography, thyroid ultrasound, serum thyroxine and TRAb, and clinical symptoms together informed the diagnoses. The table lists this clonotype with many counts. Its antigen is currently unknown. Broader study findings: Ophthalmopathy, as predicted by the model, came a median 6.5 months after the prediction.

The V gene is TRBV28, the J gene TRBJ2-3, with unresolved D. The sample was blood. The receptor's source is a woman in her thirties with Graves' hyperthyroidism that later progressed to Graves' ophthalmopathy. CDR3 in DNA: TGTGCCAGCAGTAGCACAGATACGCAGTATTTT. This encodes CASSSTDTQYF. The whole variable domain, filled in from reference TRBV28 and TRBJ2-3, reads DVKVTQSSRYLVKRTGEKVFLECVQDMDHENMFWYRQDPGLGLRLIYFSYDVKMKEKGDIPEGYSVSREKKERFSLILESASTNQTSMYLCASSSTDTQYFGPGTRLTVL.